These 5 T cell receptor beta chains were sequenced from one sample in a study of blood T cell repertoires in COVID-19. The data were produced by immunoSEQ multiplex PCR, yet TCRdb's version contains in-frame clones alone and is incomplete. This sample carries approximately 120,000 clones, around 78% of them seen once, and the ten largest clones take less than 14%. The material sequenced was peripheral blood. These TCRs come from a human donor in a cohort sampled during active COVID-19.

The chain employs TRBV19 and TRBJ1-1; 9 bases fit TRBD1. Unmatched junction bases numbered 7, after V lost 3 bases and J lost 5 bases. The CDR3 runs to 15 residues. Germline CDR1 reads LNHDA; CDR2 reads SQIVND (reference sequence). The CDR3 protein is CASSMWTGAATEAFF. CDR3 coding DNA: TGTGCCAGTAGTATGTGGACAGGGGCCGCGACTGAAGCTTTCTTT.

J is TRBJ2-1 and V is TRBV2, with 10 bases matching TRBD1. The CDR3 loop spans 14 amino acids. Trimming cost V 7 bases and J 6 bases; bases outside gene matches: 6. Germline CDR1 is SNHLY and CDR2 is FYNNEI. Here the CDR3 reads CASNGQGGLNEQFF. The CDR3 nucleotides are TGTGCCAGCAATGGACAGGGGGGGCTCAATGAGCAGTTCTTC.

The chain recombines TRBV3-1 (or the pseudogene TRBV3-2) with TRBJ2-3, with unresolved D. Deletions cut 4 bases from V and 5 bases from J, with 19 bases between. The CDR3 consists of 16 residues. Per the germline V gene, CDR1 is LGHDT and CDR2 is YNNKEL (reference sequence). CDR3 nucleotide sequence: TGTGCCAGCAGCCTCGGAATGACTCGGTTGAAAGATACGCAGTATTTT. It translates to CASSLGMTRLKDTQYF.

The rearrangement uses TRBV5-1 and TRBJ1-4; unclear D gene. CDR3 length equals 14 residues. V was pared by 4 bases and J by 5 bases, with 12 bases between. CDR1 and CDR2 (germline): SGHRS, YFSETQ. CDR3 region: CASSPKPKNEKLFF. The CDR3 DNA follows: TGCGCCAGCAGCCCTAAGCCTAAGAATGAAAAACTGTTTTTT.

The rearrangement uses TRBV2 and TRBJ1-4, with D perhaps TRBD1 (5 bases). The CDR3 consists of 15 residues. The germline V gene encodes CDR1 SNHLY and CDR2 FYNNEI. V lost 4 bases and J lost 6, with 15 bases in between. In DNA form, the CDR3 reads TGTGCCAGCAGTGGATCGTGGGGGGAGCATGAAAAACTGTTTTTT. It specifies CASSGSWGEHEKLFF.